This record covers a single TCR beta chain. This specimen comes from a study of cytomegalovirus exposure and HLA in healthy donors. From the roughly 120-subject validation cohort, which was separate from the roughly 670-subject first cohort, the donors were drawn. Method: immunoSEQ multiplex PCR; TCRdb's copy keeps in-frame clones and lacks some. The sample has some 200,000 clones, roughly 86% seen once. The CDR3 runs to 13 residues. Germline V gives CDR1 LNHNV, CDR2 YYDKDF (reference sequence). Between the trimmed V and J ends, which lost 5 bases and 5 bases, there was a span of 10 bases. The source material was PBMCs. The chain couples TRBV15 to TRBJ1-5; no definite D call. This clonotype was sampled from a man younger than 45 in good health and CMV-seropositive. CDR3 protein: CATSEADHQPQHF. The CDR3 DNA follows: TGTGCCACCAGCGAGGCAGACCATCAGCCCCAGCATTTT.